The 24 T cell receptor beta chains listed next were all sequenced from one sample in a study of shared clonotypes between healthy human individuals. Terminally differentiated effector memory CD45RA+ cells were excluded by CCR7 positive selection of CD45RO-negative cells. Generated by immunoSEQ multiplex PCR, the TCRdb table keeps only in-frame clones and is missing some. The sample shows millions of clones, approximately 94% of them seen only once. The sequenced material came from naive CD8+ T cells from PBMCs. Every receptor here comes from a man aged 18 to 30 in good health. Some clones in this sample may be carry-over from other donors' samples.

V and J are TRBV29-1 and TRBJ2-3; no reliable D call. CDR1 and CDR2 from the germline V gene are SQVTM and ANQGSEA. The V and J ends lost 7 bases and 1 base respectively, with 12 bases between them. CDR3 length: 13 amino acids. This chain's CDR3 is CSAERRGTDTQYF. In DNA, the CDR3 is TGCAGCGCCGAACGTAGGGGCACAGATACGCAGTATTTT.

The chain couples TRBV4-1 to TRBJ2-1; the match to TRBD2 covers 7 bases. The CDR3 sequence is 16 residues long. Germline loops: CDR1 MGHRA, CDR2 YSYEKL. The junction had 6 bases not matched to a gene; V was cut back by 4 bases and J by 0 bases. Here the CDR3 DNA reads TGCGCCAGCAGCCTAGGCGGCGGGAGCTCCTACAATGAGCAGTTCTTC. It specifies CASSLGGGSSYNEQFF.

The count of this clone is one. The chain employs TRBV27 and TRBJ1-2, with a tentative D call TRBD1 (5 bases). Germline V gene sequence: CDR1 MNHEY, CDR2 SMNVEV (reference sequence). The CDR3 totals 17 residues. V was shortened by 5 bases and J by 4 bases, with 23 bases between the two germline ends. For the CDR3, the DNA is TGTGCCAGCAGTACTAATATCCGGGGCAGGGAAGGCTATGGCTACACCTTC. It yields the protein CASSTNIRGREGYGYTF.

V is TRBV4-1 and J is TRBJ2-1; TRBD2 aligns across 7 bases. Germline V gene data show CDR1 as MGHRA and CDR2 as YSYEKL. The CDR3 is 18 amino acids. V lost 1 base to trimming and J lost 3 bases; unmatched junction nucleotides: 12. For the CDR3, the DNA is TGCGCCAGCAGCCAAGGCATAGGGACTAACGGGAACTACAATGAGCAGTTCTTC. This sequence encodes CASSQGIGTNGNYNEQFF.

This chain connects TRBV13 to TRBJ2-1, with TRBD2 matching over 7 bases. V lost 3 bases, J lost 1 base, and 3 bases stayed unmatched. From germline, CDR1 is PRHDT and CDR2 FYEKMQ (reference sequence). CDR3 length: 15 amino acids. In DNA, the CDR3 is TGTGCCAGCAGCTTTTTCGGGGGGTCCTACAATGAGCAGTTCTTC. This sequence encodes CASSFFGGSYNEQFF.

This chain joins TRBV4-1 and TRBJ2-7, with 10 positions matching TRBD2. Germline V gene lookup returns CDR1 MGHRA and CDR2 YSYEKL. CDR3 size: 19 residues. The J segment lost 4 bases and the V segment lost 1 base, leaving 16 bases of the junction unmatched. In nucleotides, the CDR3 is TGCGCCAGCAGCCAAGGAACAGGGCTCCGGACTAGCGGCCCTTACGAGCAGTACTTC. Amino acid sequence: CASSQGTGLRTSGPYEQYF.

The chain combines TRBV28 with TRBJ1-1; 7 bases match TRBD1. Germline V gives CDR1 MDHEN, CDR2 SYDVKM. Unmatched junction bases numbered 15, after V lost 11 bases and J lost 3 bases. The CDR3 length is 15 residues. CDR3 in amino acids: CACSPLTGRYTEAFF. Written as DNA, the CDR3 is TGTGCCTGCTCTCCCCTGACAGGGAGGTACACTGAAGCTTTCTTT.

The chain links TRBV30 to TRBJ2-7; 11 positions match TRBD2. Germline values: CDR1 GTSNPN, CDR2 SVGIG (reference sequence). The CDR3 extends over 13 amino acids. J was trimmed by 5 bases and V by 7 bases; bases with no gene match: 7. In DNA form, the CDR3 reads TGTGCCTCCCGGACTAGCGGGTCCCACGAGCAGTACTTC. This translates into CASRTSGSHEQYF.

The chain couples TRBV5-1 to TRBJ2-7; 11 nucleotides agree with TRBD2. The V gene's germline CDR1 is SGHRS and CDR2 YFSETQ. There are 14 residues in the CDR3. V was pared by 4 bases and J by 6 bases, with 6 bases of the junction left unmatched. CDR3: CASSASGRSAEQYF. The DNA of the CDR3 is TGCGCCAGCAGCGCTAGCGGGAGGTCCGCCGAGCAGTACTTC.

V gene TRBV28 combines with J gene TRBJ1-5; D might be TRBD1 (6 bases). The germline V and J ends were trimmed by 3 bases and 5 bases, with 14 bases remaining between them. The germline CDR1 and CDR2 sequences are MDHEN and SYDVKM. The CDR3 sequence is 15 residues long. The CDR3 reads CASSFQGTIDQPQHF. Written as DNA, the CDR3 is TGTGCCAGCAGTTTTCAGGGGACCATCGATCAGCCCCAGCATTTT. The variable domain in full, with the rest retrieved from reference TRBV28 and TRBJ1-5, is DVKVTQSSRYLVKRTGEKVFLECVQDMDHENMFWYRQDPGLGLRLIYFSYDVKMKEKGDIPEGYSVSREKKERFSLILESASTNQTSMYLCASSFQGTIDQPQHFGDGTRLSIL.

This clone has only one observation. J is TRBJ2-1 and V is TRBV19; TRBD2 agrees at 14 bases. Germline V gives CDR1 LNHDA, CDR2 SQIVND (reference sequence). After removal of 4 bases from V and 2 bases from J, the junction contained 7 bases not matched to a gene. The CDR3 totals 18 residues. The CDR3 DNA reads as TGTGCCAGTAGTACCCTGACTAGCGGGAGGGCCGCCTACAATGAGCAGTTCTTC. It specifies CASSTLTSGRAAYNEQFF.

The chain uses TRBV6-5 and TRBJ2-7, with D perhaps matching TRBD2 (5 bases). V lost 5 bases and J lost 4, with 18 bases in between. The CDR3 is made up of 15 amino acids. CDR1 is MNHEY and CDR2 is SVGAGI in the germline V gene. CDR3 nucleotides: TGTGCCAGCAGTCCTCCCGAGAATAGCGCGTACGAGCAGTACTTC. It encodes CASSPPENSAYEQYF.

The chain uses TRBV7-3 and TRBJ2-3; 9 bases line up with TRBD2. V shed 5 bases and J 0 bases; nucleotides not matched to a gene: 6. Germline V gene lookup returns CDR1 SGHTA and CDR2 FQGTGA. This CDR3 contains 16 residues. As DNA, the CDR3 is TGTGCCAGCAGCCCTAGTGCGGGAGGGAGCACAGATACGCAGTATTTT. Protein product: CASSPSAGGSTDTQYF.

This chain uses TRBV28 with TRBJ2-3; D uncertain. The CDR3 extends over 14 amino acids. Germline loops: CDR1 MDHEN, CDR2 SYDVKM. Trimming removed 9 bases from V and 2 bases from J, with 15 bases in between. CDR3 protein: CASNLGRYTDTQYF. CDR3 in DNA: TGTGCCAGTAACCTTGGACGGTACACAGATACGCAGTATTTT.

The chain carries TRBV7-2 and TRBJ2-1, with 12 bases identical to TRBD2. CDR1 is SGHTA and CDR2 is FQGNSA in the germline V gene. Unmatched junction bases numbered 8, after V lost 5 bases and J lost 6 bases. The CDR3 is made up of 16 amino acids. The CDR3 region is CASSPSLAGGVNEQFF. The CDR3 DNA reads TGTGCCAGCAGCCCCTCACTAGCGGGAGGCGTCAATGAGCAGTTCTTC. The whole variable domain, filled in from reference TRBV7-2 and TRBJ2-1, reads GAGVSQSPSNKVTEKGKDVELRCDPISGHTALYWYRQSLGQGLEFLIYFQGNSAPDKSGLPSDRFSAERTGGSVSTLTIQRTQQEDSAVYLCASSPSLAGGVNEQFFGPGTRLTVL.

The chain recombines TRBV13 with TRBJ2-1; 8 nucleotides align to TRBD2. Germline-derived CDR1 and CDR2 are PRHDT and FYEKMQ (reference sequence). Trimming took 4 bases from V and 4 from J; bases not matched to a gene: 6. CDR3 length equals 15 residues. CDR3 protein: CASSSRLAQYNEQFF. CDR3 in DNA: TGTGCCAGCAGCTCTCGACTAGCGCAGTACAATGAGCAGTTCTTC.

The chain links TRBV14 to TRBJ2-2; perhaps TRBD2 as D (5 bases). There are 15 residues in the CDR3. In germline, CDR1 is SGHDN, CDR2 FVKESK. V was clipped by 1 base and J by 4 bases, with 10 bases between them. The chain's CDR3 is CASSQGGAGTGELFF. The DNA of the CDR3 is TGTGCCAGCAGCCAAGGGGGAGCCGGCACCGGGGAGCTGTTTTTT.

CDR3 nucleotides: TGTGCCAGCAGCGTTTCGGGTACATACACAGATACGCAGTATTTT. It encodes CASSVSGTYTDTQYF. The rearrangement links TRBV9 to TRBJ2-3; D uncertain. Per the germline V gene, CDR1 is SGDLS and CDR2 is YYNGEE. V shed 2 bases and J shed 2 bases, with 12 bases lying between them. The CDR3 runs to 15 residues.

This clone was observed once. This sequence joins TRBV28 and TRBJ2-3, with TRBD2 matching over 9 bases. Per the germline V gene, CDR1 is MDHEN and CDR2 is SYDVKM. This CDR3 comprises 17 residues. V lost 1 base and J lost 0; bases outside the gene matches: 5. The DNA for the CDR3 is TGTGCCAGCAGTTTATATGGGACTAGCCTCAGCACAGATACGCAGTATTTT. This codes for CASSLYGTSLSTDTQYF.

This clone was seen only once. The genes are TRBV6-5 and TRBJ1-2; unclear D gene. CDR1 is MNHEY, CDR2 SVGAGI, per germline. V was pared by 0 bases and J by 6 bases, with 14 bases between. This CDR3 contains 15 residues. CDR3 sequence (DNA): TGTGCCAGCAGTTACTCGGGCTCCATGGGGAATGGCTACACCTTC. Amino acid sequence: CASSYSGSMGNGYTF.

This chain joins TRBV5-8 and TRBJ1-4; 8 bases are a match to TRBD1. There are 15 residues in the CDR3. In germline, CDR1 is SGHTS, CDR2 YDEGEE. V dropped 4 bases and J dropped 8; count of bases not matched to a gene: 10. The CDR3 nucleotides are TGTGCCAGCAGCGCCGGGGACAGGCGCGGGGAAAAACTGTTTTTT. It specifies CASSAGDRRGEKLFF.

V and J are TRBV11-2 and TRBJ2-3, with D possibly matching TRBD1 (6 bases). The CDR3 has 14 amino acids. Trimming pared 8 bases from V and 3 bases from J, leaving 15 bases between. CDR1 and CDR2 from the germline V gene are SGHAT and FQNNGV. CDR3 sequence reads: CASGAGAITDTQYF. The DNA of the CDR3 is TGTGCCAGCGGTGCAGGGGCGATTACAGATACGCAGTATTTT.

The genes are TRBV27 and TRBJ2-7, with TRBD1 as a possible D gene (6 bases). This CDR3 has 14 amino acids. The V gene's germline CDR1 is MNHEY and CDR2 SMNVEV (reference sequence). V was trimmed by 8 bases and J by 3 bases, leaving 17 bases between them. In DNA, the CDR3 is TGTGCCAGCCAAGAACGGCAGGGACACTACGAGCAGTACTTC. Translation: CASQERQGHYEQYF.

The V call is TRBV5-5, the J call TRBJ2-7, with D perhaps assigned TRBD1 or TRBD2 (5 bases each). Germline-derived CDR1 and CDR2 are SGHKS and YYEKEE (reference sequence). Trimming took off 4 bases at V and 3 bases at J, with 23 bases between the two ends. This CDR3 has 17 residues. The CDR3 loop reads CASSRGHGEGIVYEQYF. The CDR3 DNA follows: TGTGCCAGCAGCCGCGGACACGGTGAGGGCATTGTCTACGAGCAGTACTTC.